The clone carrying this T cell receptor (delta chain) was picked up a small number of times. The protein that TCRdb holds for this DNA derives from a much larger clone and differs from the translated DNA at residue 7, which likely indicates a read error; the protein shown here is translated from the DNA. The same CDR3 arises from other DNA sequences in this sample as well. TCRdb called clones anew from the RT-PCR reads with CATT. The sample consists of fewer than 2,000 delta-chain clones, 1.5% to 2% of them appearing once. This sample is drawn from a study of gamma-delta T cells after stem cell transplantation. Germline lookup yields CDR1 GEAIGNYY and CDR2 EKD. This CDR3 contains 18 residues. V lost 3 bases and J lost 1, with 23 bases in between.

This rearrangement joins TRDV2 to TRDJ1, with TRDD3 as a possible D gene (5 bases). This TCR came from a human donor. It is not recorded whose cells these are; they may come from a transplant donor. Material for sequencing was gamma-delta T cells. The CDR3 is CACDPVRDRKHSTDKLIF. The CDR3 DNA sequence: TGTGCCTGTGACCCCGTTCGGGATCGTAAGCACTCCACCGATAAACTCATCTTT.